This T cell receptor beta chain was recorded in a study of T cell repertoires in cytomegalovirus infection. As for the study in general: Signatures in public TCR beta sequences pointed to both CMV infection and matching HLA type.

TCRdb called the reads again in MiXCR, with one record for every CDR3 protein. This sample has approximately 550,000 distinct CDR3 sequences, with 16% found just once. The table lists this clonotype with a few counts. Its antigen is unknown. The V gene's germline CDR1 is MNHEY and CDR2 SMNVEV (reference sequence). The trim removed 5 bases at V and 4 bases at J, leaving 17 bases unmatched. This CDR3 is 17 amino acids long. The study's findings and limits: Cumulative public TCR beta family frequency identified carriers of CMV plus the relevant HLA.

This chain links TRBV27 with TRBJ2-7; 7 nucleotides agree with TRBD1. The sequenced material came from CD8+ T cells from PBMCs. The sequence was collected from a human donor in good health (CMV status not recorded). Some clones in this sample may be carry-over from other donors' samples. This CDR3 is CASSPRTGWSPFYEQYF. Here the CDR3 DNA reads TGTGCCAGCAGTCCCCGGACAGGCTGGTCCCCATTTTACGAGCAGTACTTC.